This is a list of T cell receptor beta chains from one sample in a study of shared clonotypes between healthy human individuals. Only in-frame clones appear in the TCRdb table, and some are missing; sequencing was by immunoSEQ multiplex PCR. The sample lists 1.4 million or so clones; about 98.5% were seen once. Sequenced sample: naive CD4+ T cells sorted from blood. The receptors originated from a young man in good health. The CDR3 runs from the conserved cysteine through the conserved F or W. The D gene is left open where the match is weak. Clone sizes are given selectively: once, few, many, or a class where the clone is expanded.

j_call clone_size v_call d_call cdr3_aa cdr3_nt
TRBJ1-1 NA TRBV30 NA CAWSQLHRASEAFF TGTGCCTGGAGTCAGCTACACAGGGCTAGTGAAGCTTTCTTT
TRBJ1-5 NA TRBV19 TRBD1 CASRLSTGGRSNQPQHF TGTGCCAGTAGGCTCTCGACAGGGGGCCGTAGCAATCAGCCCCAGCATTTT
TRBJ2-7 NA TRBV10-1 NA CASSEGPSGSYEQYF TGCGCCAGCAGTGAAGGCCCCTCGGGGTCCTACGAGCAGTACTTC
TRBJ2-3 NA TRBV19 NA CASASTDTQYF TGTGCCAGTGCCTCTACAGATACGCAGTATTTT
TRBJ1-5 NA TRBV7-2 NA CASSLEQGQPQHF TGTGCCAGCAGCTTAGAACAGGGCCAGCCCCAGCATTTT
TRBJ2-3 NA TRBV7-2 NA CASSLVGQDTQYF TGTGCCAGCAGCTTAGTAGGGCAAGATACGCAGTATTTT
TRBJ1-1 NA TRBV18 NA CASSPRQVGDTEAFF TGTGCCAGCTCACCGCGTCAGGTGGGAGACACTGAAGCTTTCTTT
TRBJ2-1 NA TRBV6-5 NA CASSVENRANEQFF TGTGCCAGCAGTGTAGAAAACAGAGCGAATGAGCAGTTCTTC
TRBJ2-7 NA TRBV5-1 TRBD1 CASSLGDTGGIADEQYF TGCGCCAGCAGCTTGGGGGATACAGGGGGCATCGCGGACGAGCAGTACTTC
TRBJ1-2 NA TRBV18 NA CASSPLPTETNYGYTF TGTGCCAGCTCACCACTCCCGACAGAAACTAACTATGGCTACACCTTC
TRBJ2-7 NA TRBV9 NA CASSVGTTSYEQYF TGTGCCAGCAGCGTAGGGACAACCTCCTACGAGCAGTACTTC
TRBJ2-1 once TRBV7-8 TRBD2 CASSLFTSDEQFF TGTGCCAGCAGCTTATTCACTAGCGATGAGCAGTTCTTC
TRBJ1-6 once TRBV14 NA CASSQVNIAPLHF TGTGCCAGCAGCCAAGTGAACATAGCACCCCTCCACTTT
TRBJ2-7 NA TRBV6-1 NA CASTASGLYEQYF TGTGCCAGCACGGCGAGCGGTCTCTACGAGCAGTACTTC
TRBJ1-5 NA TRBV27 TRBD1 CASSLSWDRVQPQHF TGTGCCAGCAGTTTATCGTGGGACAGGGTTCAGCCCCAGCATTTT
TRBJ2-1 NA TRBV5-1 TRBD1 CASSPTGQSYNEQFF TGCGCCAGCAGCCCAACGGGACAGTCCTACAATGAGCAGTTCTTC
TRBJ2-7 NA TRBV10-3 TRBD2 CAIRTSGSGPHEQYF TGTGCCATCAGAACTAGCGGGAGTGGTCCCCACGAGCAGTACTTC
TRBJ2-7 NA TRBV18 NA CASSPPGRSYEQYF TGTGCCAGCTCACCACCGGGCAGATCATACGAGCAGTACTTC
TRBJ2-2 NA TRBV29-1 TRBD2 CSAVLAGVDTGELFF TGCAGCGCCGTACTAGCGGGAGTTGATACCGGGGAGCTGTTTTTT
TRBJ2-1 NA TRBV10-3 TRBD2 CAIRSGGAGASSYNEQFF TGTGCCATCAGATCGGGGGGAGCGGGGGCCAGCTCCTACAATGAGCAGTTCTTC
TRBJ1-2 once TRBV7-3 TRBD1 CASSREGTGTGYTF TGTGCCAGCAGCCGAGAAGGGACAGGGACCGGCTACACCTTC
TRBJ2-2 NA TRBV9 NA CASSVHQTGELFF TGTGCCAGCAGCGTGCACCAGACCGGGGAGCTGTTTTTT
TRBJ1-2 NA TRBV2 NA CASRSGRLNYGYTF TGTGCCAGCAGATCGGGACGGCTCAACTATGGCTACACCTTC
TRBJ2-7 NA TRBV5-4 NA CASSRKDSDEQYF TGTGCCAGCAGCCGGAAAGACTCCGACGAGCAGTACTTC
TRBJ2-7 NA TRBV9 TRBD1 CASSVAWTGDYEQYF TGTGCCAGCAGCGTAGCTTGGACAGGGGATTACGAGCAGTACTTC
TRBJ2-7 NA TRBV5-1 NA CASSLASQDASYEQYF TGCGCCAGCAGCTTGGCGTCACAGGACGCCTCCTACGAGCAGTACTTC
TRBJ2-1 NA TRBV13 NA CASSVKGGYSYNEQFF TGTGCCAGCAGCGTTAAAGGGGGGTACTCCTACAATGAGCAGTTCTTC
TRBJ2-1 NA TRBV5-1 TRBD2 CASSLGVAGVGEQFF TGCGCCAGCAGCTTGGGCGTAGCGGGAGTCGGTGAGCAGTTCTTC
TRBJ2-2 NA TRBV6-1 NA CASRRLELNTGELFF TGTGCCAGCCGTAGACTGGAATTGAACACCGGGGAGCTGTTTTTT
TRBJ2-5 NA TRBV5-4 TRBD1 CASGQGVGTQYF TGTGCCAGCGGACAGGGGGTGGGGACCCAGTACTTC
TRBJ2-7 few TRBV7-9 NA CASSLVSYEQYF TGTGCCAGCAGCTTAGTCTCCTACGAGCAGTACTTC
TRBJ2-2 NA TRBV4-1 NA CASSSRGGRTGELFF TGCGCCAGCTCCTCAAGGGGCGGCCGAACCGGGGAGCTGTTTTTT
TRBJ2-7 NA TRBV28 NA CAIAVSGNPKHF TGTGCCATCGCAGTCTCCGGGAACCCAAAACACTTC
TRBJ1-5 NA TRBV5-8 TRBD1 CARDRGRQPQHF TGTGCCAGGGACAGGGGGCGTCAGCCCCAGCATTTT
TRBJ1-1 once TRBV10-3 TRBD1 CAITQTGRNTEAFF TGTGCCATCACCCAGACAGGGAGGAACACTGAAGCTTTCTTT
TRBJ2-1 NA TRBV5-1 TRBD2 CASSGGAGVIIGEQFF TGCGCCAGCAGCGGGGGAGCGGGAGTAATTATAGGTGAGCAGTTCTTC
TRBJ1-1 NA TRBV7-6 NA CASSLDPGLNTEAFF TGTGCCAGCAGCTTAGATCCTGGGCTGAACACTGAAGCTTTCTTT
TRBJ2-1 NA TRBV5-1 TRBD2 CASSLASGRANEQFF TGCGCCAGCAGCTTGGCTAGCGGGAGGGCAAATGAGCAGTTCTTC
TRBJ2-3 NA TRBV10-2 TRBD2 CASRLGGVLVENTQYF TGCGCCAGCAGGCTGGGGGGGGTTTTAGTCGAAAATACGCAGTATTTT
TRBJ2-7 NA TRBV7-9 NA CASSYSGDSVEQYF TGTGCCAGCAGCTACTCAGGGGATTCAGTCGAGCAGTACTTC
TRBJ2-6 NA TRBV19 TRBD1 CASSGIQGIGSGANVLTF TGTGCCAGTAGTGGGATACAGGGGATCGGCTCTGGGGCCAACGTCCTGACTTTC
TRBJ2-3 NA TRBV7-8 NA CASSLDRGNSDTQYF TGTGCCAGCAGCTTAGATCGAGGGAACTCAGATACGCAGTATTTT
TRBJ2-7 NA TRBV9 NA CASSVADSYEQYF TGTGCCAGCAGCGTAGCTGACTCCTACGAGCAGTACTTC
TRBJ2-6 NA TRBV5-4 NA CASFISGANVLTF TGTGCCAGCTTTATCTCTGGGGCCAACGTCCTGACTTTC
TRBJ1-5 NA TRBV6-6 NA CASRADSNQPQHF TGTGCCAGCCGGGCCGATAGCAATCAGCCCCAGCATTTT